This paragraph covers one T cell receptor beta chain sequence. Its antigen has not been determined. Nothing much larger sits one base from this clone, and base qualities are not available. CDR1 is given as LGHNA and CDR2 as YSLEER, both from the germline V gene. Trimming removed 8 bases from V and 1 base from J; the gene matches leave 5 bases unexplained. From the cysteine up to the phenylalanine, the CDR3 has a length of 14 residues. Only CDR3 DNA is held: 42 bases, read in frame from base 1. This specimen comes from a study of technical replicates of blood from several donors (dated by TCRdb to the late 2010s). Library construction relied on the immunoSEQ multiplex PCR assay. TCRdb retrieved this table from immuneACCESS and kept in-frame rearrangements only. Not all clones are present; in checked studies, unresolved V genes account for under half, and no reason is known for the remainder. Here the sample has approximately 51,000 clones; 90% to 95% occur a single time. Around 4.4% of the sample goes to the ten largest clones.

The sequence is built from TRBV4-3 and TRBJ1-2, with 9 central nucleotides matching TRBD1. This receptor was taken from a human donor in good health. Some clones in this sample may be carry-over from other donors' samples. Input material: PBMCs. This receptor carries the CDR3 CASAQGALNYGYTF. The DNA sequence is as follows: TGCGCCAGCGCACAGGGGGCCCTTAACTATGGCTACACCTTC.